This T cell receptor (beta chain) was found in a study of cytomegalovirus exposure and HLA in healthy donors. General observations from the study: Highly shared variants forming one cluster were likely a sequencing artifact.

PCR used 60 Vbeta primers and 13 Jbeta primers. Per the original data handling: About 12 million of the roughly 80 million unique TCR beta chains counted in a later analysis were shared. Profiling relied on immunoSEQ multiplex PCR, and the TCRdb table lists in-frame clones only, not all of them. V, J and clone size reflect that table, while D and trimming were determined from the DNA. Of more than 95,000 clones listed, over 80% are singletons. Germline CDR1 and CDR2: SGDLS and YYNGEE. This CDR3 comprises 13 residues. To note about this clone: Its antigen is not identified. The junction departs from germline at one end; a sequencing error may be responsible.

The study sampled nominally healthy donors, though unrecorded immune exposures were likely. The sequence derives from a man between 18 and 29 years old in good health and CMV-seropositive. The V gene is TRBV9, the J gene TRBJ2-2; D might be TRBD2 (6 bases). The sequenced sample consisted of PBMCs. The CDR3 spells CASSVGGDGGLFF. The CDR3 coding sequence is TGTGCCAGCAGCGTAGGAGGGGACGGGGGGCTGTTTTTT.